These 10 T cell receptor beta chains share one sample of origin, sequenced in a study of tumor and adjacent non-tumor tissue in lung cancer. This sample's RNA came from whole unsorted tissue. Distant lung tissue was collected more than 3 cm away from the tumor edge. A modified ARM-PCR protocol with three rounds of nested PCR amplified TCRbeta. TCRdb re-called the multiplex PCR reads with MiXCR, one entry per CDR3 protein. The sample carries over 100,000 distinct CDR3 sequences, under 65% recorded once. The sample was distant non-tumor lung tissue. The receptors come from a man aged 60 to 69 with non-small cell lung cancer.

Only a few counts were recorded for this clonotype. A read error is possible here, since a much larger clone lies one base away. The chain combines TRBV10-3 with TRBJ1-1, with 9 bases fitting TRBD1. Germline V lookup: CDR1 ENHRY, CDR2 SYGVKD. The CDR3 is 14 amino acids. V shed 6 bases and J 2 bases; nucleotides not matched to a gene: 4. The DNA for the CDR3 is TGTGCCATCAGAGAGACAGGGGGTAACACTGAAGCTTTCTTT. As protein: CAIRETGGNTEAFF.

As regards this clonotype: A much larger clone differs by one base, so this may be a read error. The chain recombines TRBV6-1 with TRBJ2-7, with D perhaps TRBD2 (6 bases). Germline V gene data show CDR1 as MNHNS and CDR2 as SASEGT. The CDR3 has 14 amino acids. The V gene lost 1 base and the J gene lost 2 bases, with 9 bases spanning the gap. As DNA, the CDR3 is TGTGCCAGCAGTGAAGGGGGGGTCACCTACGAGCAGTACTTC. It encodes CASSEGGVTYEQYF.

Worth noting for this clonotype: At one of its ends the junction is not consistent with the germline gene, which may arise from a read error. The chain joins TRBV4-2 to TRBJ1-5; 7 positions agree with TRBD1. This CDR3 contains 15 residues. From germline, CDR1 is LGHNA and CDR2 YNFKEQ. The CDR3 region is CASSANRGFNQTQHF. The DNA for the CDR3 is TGTGCCAGCAGCGCCAACAGGGGCTTTAATCAGACCCAGCATTTT.

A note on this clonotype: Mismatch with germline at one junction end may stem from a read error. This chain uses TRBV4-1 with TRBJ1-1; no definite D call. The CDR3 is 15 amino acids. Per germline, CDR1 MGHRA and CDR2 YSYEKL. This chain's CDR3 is CASSPRAGANTETLF. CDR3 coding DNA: TGCGCCAGCAGCCCCCGGGCAGGTGCGAACACTGAAACTCTCTTT.

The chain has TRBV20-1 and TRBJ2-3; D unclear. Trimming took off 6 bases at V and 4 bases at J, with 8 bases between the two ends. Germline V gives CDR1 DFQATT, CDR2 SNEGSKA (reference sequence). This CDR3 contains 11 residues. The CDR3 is CSATPADTQYF. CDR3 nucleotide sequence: TGCAGTGCCACCCCAGCAGATACGCAGTATTTT.

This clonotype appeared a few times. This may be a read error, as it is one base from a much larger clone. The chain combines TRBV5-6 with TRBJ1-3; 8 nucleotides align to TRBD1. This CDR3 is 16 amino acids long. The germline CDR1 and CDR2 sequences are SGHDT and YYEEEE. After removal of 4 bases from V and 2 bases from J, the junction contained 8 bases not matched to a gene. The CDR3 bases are TGTGCCAGCAGCGAGACAGGGGCGCATACTGGAAACACCATATATTTT. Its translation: CASSETGAHTGNTIYF.

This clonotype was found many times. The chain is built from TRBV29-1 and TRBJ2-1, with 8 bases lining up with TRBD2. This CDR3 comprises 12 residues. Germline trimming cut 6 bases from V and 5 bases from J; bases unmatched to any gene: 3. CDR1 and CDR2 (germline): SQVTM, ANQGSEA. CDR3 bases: TGCAGCGTCCAACTAGCGGACAATGAGCAGTTCTTC. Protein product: CSVQLADNEQFF.

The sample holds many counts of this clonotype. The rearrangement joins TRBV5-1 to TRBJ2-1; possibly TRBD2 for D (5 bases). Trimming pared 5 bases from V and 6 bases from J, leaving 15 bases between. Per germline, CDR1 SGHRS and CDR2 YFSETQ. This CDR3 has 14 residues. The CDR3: CASRGFTSFNEQFF. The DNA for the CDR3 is TGCGCCAGCAGGGGATTCACTAGTTTCAATGAGCAGTTCTTC.

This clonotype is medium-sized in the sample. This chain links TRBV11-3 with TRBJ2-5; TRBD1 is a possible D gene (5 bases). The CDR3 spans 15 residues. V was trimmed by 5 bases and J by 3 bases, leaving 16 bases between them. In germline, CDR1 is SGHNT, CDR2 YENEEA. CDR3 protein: CASSQRSGLEETQYF. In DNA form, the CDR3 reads TGTGCCAGCAGCCAAAGGTCAGGGCTAGAAGAGACCCAGTACTTC.

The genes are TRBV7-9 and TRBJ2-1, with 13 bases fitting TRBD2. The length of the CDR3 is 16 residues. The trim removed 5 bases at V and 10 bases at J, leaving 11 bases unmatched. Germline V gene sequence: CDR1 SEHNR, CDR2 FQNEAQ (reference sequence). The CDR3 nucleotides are TGTGCCAGCAGCCCGACTACTAGCGGGGGGGCCGTGGAGCAGTTCTTC. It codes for CASSPTTSGGAVEQFF.